The text below deals with one T cell receptor beta chain. Its antigen is still unknown. V was pared by 6 bases and J by 3 bases, with 7 bases of the junction left unmatched. Germline V gene sequence: CDR1 SGHRS, CDR2 YFSETQ. There are 14 residues in the CDR3. Sample barcodes were added at both library ends during cDNA synthesis. TCRdb processed the 5' RACE reads anew with MiXCR; each CDR3 protein has one entry. The sample consists of a few hundred thousand distinct CDR3 sequences, about 28% of them appearing once. The donors were healthy female monozygous twins, three pairs in total. The data derive from a study of identical twins' blood T cells. Study-level findings and limits: Top TCRbeta clonotypes were shared more with twin than unrelated donors.

This receptor was obtained from a woman aged 18 to 50 in good health. Sequencing input: PBMCs. The chain uses TRBV5-1 and TRBJ1-1, with 8 bases identical to TRBD1. The CDR3 coding sequence is TGCGCCAGCATCTCCCAGGGGGCCCACACTGAAGCTTTCTTT. Translating it yields CASISQGAHTEAFF. Using reference TRBV5-1 and TRBJ1-1 for the parts outside the CDR3, the full variable domain is KAGVTQTPRYLIKTRGQQVTLSCSPISGHRSVSWYQQTPGQGLQFLFEYFSETQRNKGNFPGRFSGRQFSNSRSEMNVSTLELGDSALYLCASISQGAHTEAFFGQGTRLTVV.